This record covers a single TCR beta chain. The antigen is unknown. These data belong to a study of CD8+ T cells in alopecia areata. Specimens obtained from alopecia areata patients comprised lesional scalp punch biopsies and peripheral blood. V was trimmed by 4 bases and J by 1 base, leaving 13 bases between them. This CDR3 spans 15 amino acids. In germline, CDR1 is SEHNR, CDR2 FQNEAQ (reference sequence). RNA was isolated and reverse transcribed to cDNA, the sequencing template. TCRdb keeps only in-frame clones here, not all; method: immunoSEQ multiplex PCR. The table records under 15,000 clones, roughly 60% of them present only once. Study results and limitations: TCR sharing across patients was less clear than in mice, possibly HLA-related.

Sequencing was carried out using skin. The source of this sequence is a human donor with alopecia areata. This chain joins TRBV7-9 and TRBJ1-1, with D possibly matching TRBD1 (5 bases). The CDR3, as DNA: TGTGCCAGCAGCTCGCCGGGACGCAAGAACACTGAAGCTTTCTTT. Its protein product is CASSSPGRKNTEAFF.